Sequencing of this T cell receptor beta chain was carried out in a study of control samples from healthy donors and cancer patients. The J segment lost 5 bases and the V segment lost 5 bases, leaving 12 bases of the junction unmatched. The CDR3 loop spans 16 amino acids. The germline V gene has CDR1 SGHVS and CDR2 FNYEAQ. TCRdb's table, derived via immunoSEQ multiplex PCR, lists solely in-frame clones and lacks some. The sample records some 120,000 clones, under 95% being singletons. The chain has TRBV7-6 and TRBJ1-1; TRBD1 aligns across 9 bases. The receptor comes from a man in his fifties or sixties with head and neck cancer. Sequencing input: PBMCs. Here the CDR3 DNA reads TGTGCCAGCAGCGTATTCACCGGGACAGGGAATACTGAAGCTTTCTTT. It is translated as CASSVFTGTGNTEAFF.